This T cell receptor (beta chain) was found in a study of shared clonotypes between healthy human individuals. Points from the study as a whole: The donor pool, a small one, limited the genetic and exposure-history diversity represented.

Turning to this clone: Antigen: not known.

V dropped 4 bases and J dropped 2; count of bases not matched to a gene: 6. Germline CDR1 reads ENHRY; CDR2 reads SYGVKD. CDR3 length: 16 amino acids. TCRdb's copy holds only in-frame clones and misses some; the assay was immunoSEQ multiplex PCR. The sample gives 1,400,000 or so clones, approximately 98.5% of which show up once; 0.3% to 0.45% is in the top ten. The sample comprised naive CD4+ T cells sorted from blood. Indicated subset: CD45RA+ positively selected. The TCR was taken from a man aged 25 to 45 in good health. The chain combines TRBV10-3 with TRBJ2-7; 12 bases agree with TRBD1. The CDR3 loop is CAISGGQGAGAYEQYF. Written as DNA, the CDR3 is TGTGCCATCAGTGGGGGACAGGGGGCCGGGGCCTACGAGCAGTACTTC.